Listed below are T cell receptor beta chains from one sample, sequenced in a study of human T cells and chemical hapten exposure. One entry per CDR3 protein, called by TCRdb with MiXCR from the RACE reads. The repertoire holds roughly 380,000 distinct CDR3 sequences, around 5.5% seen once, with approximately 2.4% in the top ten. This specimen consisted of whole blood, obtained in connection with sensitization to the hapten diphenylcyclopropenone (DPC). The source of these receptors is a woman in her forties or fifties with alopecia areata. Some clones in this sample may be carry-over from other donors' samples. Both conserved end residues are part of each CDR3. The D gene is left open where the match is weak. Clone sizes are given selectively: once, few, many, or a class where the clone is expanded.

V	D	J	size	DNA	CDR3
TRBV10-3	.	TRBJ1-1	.	TGTGCCATGTCACGGGGGGGGAACACTGAAGCTTTCTTT	CAMSRGGNTEAFF
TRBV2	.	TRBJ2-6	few	TGTGCCAGCAGTGACAGGACTGGGGCCAACGTCCTGACTTTC	CASSDRTGANVLTF
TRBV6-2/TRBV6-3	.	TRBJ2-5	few	TGTGCCAGCAGCCAAGCTGGGACCCAGTACTTC	CASSQAGTQYF
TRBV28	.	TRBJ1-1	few	TGTGCCAGCACCTATGGGCTCGGAATGAACACTGAAGCTTTCTTT	CASTYGLGMNTEAFF
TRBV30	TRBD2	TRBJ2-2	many	TGTGCCTGGAGTGGGAGCGGGAGGACCGGGGAGCTGTTTTTT	CAWSGSGRTGELFF
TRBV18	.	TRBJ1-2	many	TGTGCCAGCTCACCAAGGTCCCCCGACCACTATGGCTACACCTTC	CASSPRSPDHYGYTF
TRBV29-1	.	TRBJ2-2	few	TGCAGCGTCTACGCTGGGAACACCGGGGAGCTGTTTTTT	CSVYAGNTGELFF
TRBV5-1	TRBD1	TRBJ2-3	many	TGCGCCAGCAGCTTTAAAGGACAGGCAGATACGCAGTATTTT	CASSFKGQADTQYF
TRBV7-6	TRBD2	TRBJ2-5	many	TGTGCCAGCAGCCCTAGCGGAATGGAGACCCAGTACTTC	CASSPSGMETQYF
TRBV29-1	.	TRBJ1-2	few	TGCAGCGTTGTCCCCGCGGACAGTCCCTCCAACTATGGCTACACCTTC	CSVVPADSPSNYGYTF
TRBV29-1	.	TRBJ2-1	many	TGCAGCGTTGGAGGTCTTACGGTTTCCTACAATGAGCAGTTCTTC	CSVGGLTVSYNEQFF
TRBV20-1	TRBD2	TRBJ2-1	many	TGCAGTGCCCCCCCCCTCGGGGGGGCCGATGAGCAGTTCTTC	CSAPPLGGADEQFF
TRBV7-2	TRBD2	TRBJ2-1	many	TGTGCCAGCAGCTTAAGTCGACTAGCGGTTAATGAGCAGTTCTTC	CASSLSRLAVNEQFF
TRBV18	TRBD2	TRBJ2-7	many	TGTGCCAGCTCACGTACTAGCGGGTACGAGCAGTACTTC	CASSRTSGYEQYF
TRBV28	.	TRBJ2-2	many	TGTGCCAGCAGTTTATCCCAGAACACCGGGGAGCTGTTTTTT	CASSLSQNTGELFF
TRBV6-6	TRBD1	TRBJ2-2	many	TGTGCCAGCAGCTATGCACAGGGGGGCACCGGGGAGCTGTTTTTT	CASSYAQGGTGELFF
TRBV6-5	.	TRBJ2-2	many	TGTGCCAGCAGTCCTAACAGAGGATTTGCCGGGGAGCTGTTTTTT	CASSPNRGFAGELFF